This TCR beta chain was identified in a study of patients and donors after allogeneic stem cell transplantation. Each CDR3 protein is one row after TCRdb ran MiXCR on the RT-PCR reads. This sample carries 200,000 to 250,000 distinct CDR3 sequences, about 37% of them seen once, and the ten largest clones take roughly 10%. Trimming removed 5 bases from V and 5 bases from J, with 7 bases in between. The CDR3 spans 12 residues. The clonotype comes from a human donor who was either an allogeneic HSCT recipient or a stem cell or donor lymphocyte infusion donor (not recorded which). It is not recorded whose cells these are; they may come from a transplant donor. Material: blood, either unsorted or a sorted T cell fraction (not recorded which). The rearrangement uses TRBV12-3 or TRBV12-4 and TRBJ1-5; the D is unclear. The DNA of the CDR3 is TGTGCCAGCAGTCAGACCCATCAGCCCCAGCATTTT. It encodes CASSQTHQPQHF.